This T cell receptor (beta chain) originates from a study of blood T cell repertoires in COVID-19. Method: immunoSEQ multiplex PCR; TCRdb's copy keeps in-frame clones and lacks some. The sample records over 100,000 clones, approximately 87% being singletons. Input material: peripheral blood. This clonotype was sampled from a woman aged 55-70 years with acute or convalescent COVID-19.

CDR3 nucleotides: TGCGCCAGCAGCCGACCCCAGGGGGACAATGAGCAGTTCTTC. It specifies CASSRPQGDNEQFF. This chain uses TRBV5-1 with TRBJ2-1; TRBD1 matches 7 bases. The germline CDR1 and CDR2 sequences are SGHRS and YFSETQ. The J segment lost 5 bases and the V segment lost 4 bases, leaving 6 bases of the junction unmatched. This CDR3 region has 14 residues.